Sequencing of this T cell receptor (beta chain) was carried out in a study of cytomegalovirus exposure and HLA in healthy donors. As regards this clone: Its target is not known.

V was shortened by 4 bases and J by 4 bases, with 16 bases between the two germline ends. The germline V gene has CDR1 SGDLS and CDR2 YYNGEE. This CDR3 region has 15 residues. The PCR ran on 60 Vbeta and 13 Jbeta primers. This table comes from immunoSEQ multiplex PCR, and its TCRdb copy is limited to in-frame clones, with some not included. The sample yields some 100,000 clones, 76% seen once. Findings of the study overall: Most TCR sequences were uncommon, yet certain public TCRs appeared in many donors.

This clonotype originated in a woman between 50 and 59 years old in good health and CMV-seropositive. V usage is TRBV9 and J usage is TRBJ2-3, with a tentative D call TRBD2 (7 bases). Sequencing was performed on PBMCs. CDR3: CASSTHGGPPDTQYF. DNA for the CDR3: TGTGCCAGCAGCACCCACGGGGGGCCGCCAGATACGCAGTATTTT.